This entry describes one TCR beta chain. Trimming cost V 4 bases and J 1 base, with 23 bases left between them. The CDR3 sequence is 20 residues long. Germline CDR1 and CDR2: SGHVS and FNYEAQ. The entry originates in a study of CD8 T cells in Susac syndrome. The study sequenced TCR beta in blood CD8+ and CD4+ T cells. Relapsing-remitting disease, either stable or active, was present in the multiple sclerosis controls, who were treatment-naive patients. Negative isolation yielded the CD8+ and CD4+ T cells, while FACS enriched the TEMRA cells. With random hexamers, 0.5 to 1 ug RNA was reverse transcribed. From the immunoSEQ multiplex PCR reads, TCRdb called clonotypes with MiXCR, one entry per CDR3 protein. The sample has around 140,000 distinct CDR3 sequences; 80% are singletons.

The sequencing sample was made of CD8+ T cells from PBMCs. The chain links TRBV7-6 to TRBJ2-6; D perhaps matches TRBD1 (6 bases). This TCR was sampled from a human donor with multiple sclerosis. The CDR3 DNA follows: TGTGCCAGCAGCTCCCAACTCGACTCATCCCAGGGGTCTGGGGCCAACGTCCTGACTTTC. This gives the protein CASSSQLDSSQGSGANVLTF. The full variable domain, its missing parts supplied by reference TRBV7-6 and TRBJ2-6, is GAGVSQSPRYKVTKRGQDVALRCDPISGHVSLYWYRQALGQGPEFLTYFNYEAQQDKSGLPNDRFSAERPEGSISTLTIQRTEQRDSAMYRCASSSQLDSSQGSGANVLTFGAGSRLTVL.